This T cell receptor beta chain was captured by sequencing in a study of OX40 agonist ivuxolimab in advanced cancers. Germline V gene lookup returns CDR1 LGHNA and CDR2 YSLEER. There are 16 residues in the CDR3. V was cut by 0 bases and J by 0 bases, with 10 bases left in between. Produced via immunoSEQ multiplex PCR; TCRdb's table is partial and in-frame only. The repertoire includes tens of thousands of clones, roughly 80% of them detected once, and 1.9% sits in the top ten. The specimen comprised CD4+ or CD8+ T cells sorted from blood, sampled in a trial of the OX40 agonist ivuxolimab. The V and J genes are TRBV4-3 and TRBJ2-3, with D perhaps matching TRBD1 or TRBD2 (5 bases each). This sequence was found in an adult with an advanced solid tumor such as melanoma, head and neck, liver or kidney cancer. Here the CDR3 reads CASSQDTEGSTDTQYF. In DNA, the CDR3 is TGCGCCAGCAGCCAAGATACAGAGGGGAGCACAGATACGCAGTATTTT.